The entry below describes one T cell receptor beta chain. This CDR3 contains 16 residues. CDR1 SGDLS and CDR2 YYNGEE come from the germline V gene. J lost 2 bases, V lost 4 bases, and 7 bases had no gene match. The sample belongs to a study of blood T cell repertoires in COVID-19. Study context: Material from acute and convalescent COVID-19 was sourced from the United States, Italy and Spain. T cells, B-cell-depleted T cells, or PBMCs provided the cDNA or gDNA that served as material.

In the study's own analysis: Reference gene primer amplification yielded estimated nucleated cell counts. Method: immunoSEQ multiplex PCR; TCRdb's copy keeps in-frame clones and lacks some. V, J and clone size were drawn from that table, and D and trimming were deduced from the DNA. Here the sample spans some 100,000 clones, 90% being singletons. The sample consisted of peripheral blood. This TCR came from a man aged 50-59 years with acute or convalescent COVID-19. This chain uses TRBV9 with TRBJ1-3; 9 positions agree with TRBD1. CDR3 in amino acids: CASSPQGAKTGNTIYF. The CDR3 bases are TGTGCCAGCAGCCCACAGGGGGCGAAGACTGGAAACACCATATATTTT.